This T cell receptor (beta chain) was retrieved from a study of cytomegalovirus exposure and HLA in healthy donors. The CDR3 runs 16 residues. V was pared by 3 bases and J by 2 bases, with 5 bases of the junction left unmatched. CDR1 is SGDLS, CDR2 YYNGEE, per germline. A multiplex PCR was run with 60 Vbeta primers and 13 Jbeta primers. The data were produced by immunoSEQ multiplex PCR, yet TCRdb's version contains in-frame clones alone and is incomplete. The sample consists of about 110,000 clones, 60% to 80% of them appearing once. The sequence was obtained from a man aged 35 to 55 in good health and CMV-seronegative. Sequenced input: PBMCs. The rearrangement links TRBV9 to TRBJ2-3; 11 bases line up with TRBD2. The CDR3 here is CASSGSTSGVTDTQYF. CDR3 nucleotide sequence: TGTGCCAGCAGCGGGTCGACTAGCGGGGTCACAGATACGCAGTATTTT. The full variable domain, rest sourced from reference TRBV9 and TRBJ2-3, is DSGVTQTPKHLITATGQRVTLRCSPRSGDLSVYWYQQSLDQGLQFLIQYYNGEERAKGNILERFSAQQFPDLHSELNLSSLELGDSALYFCASSGSTSGVTDTQYFGPGTRLTVL.